The T cell receptor beta chain described here comes from a study of OX40 agonist ivuxolimab in advanced cancers. Points on this clone: What it recognizes is unknown.

Study observations and caveats: It was not determined which antigens were specifically recognized by the peripheral T cells that had undergone clonal expansion.

V lost 3 bases, J lost 5 bases, and 17 bases lay in between. The germline V gene encodes CDR1 MNHGY and CDR2 SVAAGI. This CDR3 region has 15 residues. Generated by immunoSEQ multiplex PCR, the TCRdb table keeps only in-frame clones and is missing some. Among under 60,000 clones listed, roughly 90% were seen once. Sample: CD4+ or CD8+ T cells sorted from blood, taken in a trial of the OX40 agonist ivuxolimab. This receptor was obtained from an adult with an advanced solid tumor such as melanoma, head and neck, liver or kidney cancer. This sequence joins TRBV6-9 and TRBJ2-7; D is possibly TRBD2 (6 bases). Here the CDR3 DNA reads TGTGCCAGCAGTTACGGTAGGGAGGACTACGACGAGCAGTACTTC. It specifies CASSYGREDYDEQYF.